This is a list of T cell receptor beta chains from one sample in a study of blood T cell repertoires in COVID-19. The assay was immunoSEQ multiplex PCR, and TCRdb's table has in-frame clones only and misses some. The sample has more than 250,000 clones; 70% to 90% are singletons. Input material: peripheral blood. Receptors were obtained from a man aged 18 to 30 who had recovered from COVID-19. The CDR3 runs from the conserved cysteine through the conserved F or W. The D gene is left open where the match is weak. Rows give clone size only sometimes, using once, few, many, or a class for an expanded clone.

d_gene	v_gene	abundance	j_gene	CDR3aa	CDR3nt
TRBD1	TRBV6-5	.	TRBJ2-5	CASSWTGSQETQYF	TGTGCCAGCAGCTGGACAGGGTCGCAAGAGACCCAGTACTTC
.	TRBV2	.	TRBJ2-1	CASSGPKDGVARGFNEQFF	TGTGCCAGCAGTGGACCAAAAGACGGGGTGGCGCGGGGTTTTAATGAGCAGTTCTTC
TRBD2	TRBV6-1	.	TRBJ2-1	CASSEDIAGSGQFF	TGTGCCAGCAGTGAAGACATAGCGGGTTCTGGGCAGTTCTTC
.	TRBV27	.	TRBJ2-3	CASSLLRYTDTQYF	TGTGCCAGCAGTTTACTACGGTACACAGATACGCAGTATTTT
TRBD2	TRBV19	.	TRBJ2-5	CASSYRSSGGRETQYF	TGTGCCAGTAGTTATAGATCTAGCGGGGGACGAGAGACCCAGTACTTC
.	TRBV11-2	.	TRBJ1-4	CASSPRVDRYEKLFF	TGTGCCAGCAGCCCTCGGGTGGACAGATACGAAAAACTGTTTTTT
TRBD1	TRBV15	few	TRBJ2-7	CATSRDKGAMEQYF	TGTGCCACCAGCAGGGACAAGGGGGCAATGGAGCAGTACTTC
TRBD1	TRBV5-1	once	TRBJ2-1	CASTGQGGPSYNEQFF	TGCGCCAGTACCGGACAGGGGGGGCCCTCGTACAATGAGCAGTTCTTC
.	TRBV18	.	TRBJ2-7	CASSPEDSTYEQYF	TGTGCCAGCTCACCTGAAGACAGCACCTACGAGCAGTACTTC
.	TRBV18	.	TRBJ1-1	CASSPPLSLNTEAFF	TGTGCCAGCTCACCACCTCTCTCTTTGAACACTGAAGCTTTCTTT
TRBD2	TRBV7-6	.	TRBJ2-1	CASSPYQLAGARGEQFF	TGTGCCAGCAGCCCCTACCAACTAGCGGGGGCCAGGGGTGAGCAGTTCTTC
.	TRBV30	.	TRBJ2-6	CAWETGSGANVLTF	TGTGCCTGGGAGACAGGCTCTGGGGCCAACGTCCTGACTTTC
.	TRBV6-6	.	TRBJ2-7	CASSYDSNYEQYF	TGTGCCAGCAGCTACGACTCAAACTACGAGCAGTACTTC
TRBD1	TRBV29-1	few	TRBJ2-7	CSVADREGSYEQYF	TGCAGCGTGGCGGACAGGGAAGGTTCCTACGAGCAGTACTTC
TRBD1	TRBV6-5	.	TRBJ2-7	CASSWGQGYSYEQYF	TGTGCCAGCAGTTGGGGACAGGGATACTCCTACGAGCAGTACTTC
TRBD2	TRBV6-5	.	TRBJ2-7	CASSYMTGGPLDEQYF	TGTGCCAGCAGTTACATGACGGGAGGGCCTCTCGACGAGCAGTACTTC
.	TRBV27	.	TRBJ1-2	CASSLERGWGYTF	TGTGCCAGCAGTTTGGAGCGGGGCTGGGGCTACACCTTC
TRBD2	TRBV9	.	TRBJ2-1	CASSPSPSGLAVNEQFF	TGTGCCAGCAGCCCTAGCCCCTCGGGACTAGCGGTCAATGAGCAGTTCTTC
.	TRBV11-3	.	TRBJ1-3	CASSLVGVSGNTIYF	TGTGCCAGCAGCTTAGTGGGAGTCTCTGGAAACACCATATATTTT
.	TRBV5-1	.	TRBJ2-3	CASSRGGGTDTQYF	TGCGCCAGCAGTCGCGGGGGCGGGACAGATACGCAGTATTTT
TRBD1	TRBV5-1	.	TRBJ1-6	CASSLRQGSYNSPLHF	TGCGCCAGCAGCCTAAGACAGGGCTCCTATAATTCACCCCTCCACTTT
.	TRBV19	.	TRBJ1-1	CASSEVRNTEAFF	TGTGCCAGTAGTGAGGTGCGGAACACTGAAGCTTTCTTT
.	TRBV4-1	.	TRBJ2-1	CASSQEGTVADYNEQFF	TGCGCCAGCAGCCAAGAGGGGACTGTAGCGGACTACAATGAGCAGTTCTTC
.	TRBV5-1	once	TRBJ2-3	CASSRAGMRGSNTDTQYF	TGCGCCAGCAGCCGGGCCGGGATGAGGGGGTCTAACACAGATACGCAGTATTTT